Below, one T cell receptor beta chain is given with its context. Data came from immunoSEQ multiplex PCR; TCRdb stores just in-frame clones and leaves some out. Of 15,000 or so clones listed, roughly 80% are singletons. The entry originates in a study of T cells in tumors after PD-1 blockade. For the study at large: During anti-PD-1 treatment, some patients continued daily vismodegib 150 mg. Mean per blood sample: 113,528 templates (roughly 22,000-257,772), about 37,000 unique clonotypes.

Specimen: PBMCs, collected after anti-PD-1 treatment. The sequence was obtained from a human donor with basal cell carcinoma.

The CDR3 sequence: CASSLVSSTDTQYF. DNA for the CDR3: TGTGCCAGCAGTTTGGTTTCTAGCACAGATACGCAGTATTTT. The V gene is TRBV28, the J gene TRBJ2-3; D is ambiguous. The V gene's germline CDR1 is MDHEN and CDR2 SYDVKM. Trimming took off 3 bases at V and 0 bases at J, with 7 bases between the two ends. The CDR3 spans 14 residues.